The next 5 T cell receptor beta chains were all read from a single sample in a study of control samples from healthy donors and cancer patients. Sequenced by immunoSEQ multiplex PCR; TCRdb stores in-frame clones only, minus some. The data contain 120,000 to 150,000 clones, under 95% of them singletons. Sequencing was carried out using blood. These receptors came from a man between 18 and 29 years old in good health.

The chain links TRBV5-4 to TRBJ2-3; D gene uncertain. The CDR3 has 12 amino acids. Trimming cost V 2 bases and J 5 bases, with 6 bases left between them. Germline V lookup: CDR1 SGHNT, CDR2 YYREEE (reference sequence). The CDR3 region is CASSFHRDTQYF. The CDR3 nucleotides are TGTGCCAGCAGCTTTCATAGAGATACGCAGTATTTT.

In this sample, this clone turned up once. V usage is TRBV7-3 and J usage is TRBJ2-3; 9 bases agree with TRBD2. The CDR3 extends over 15 amino acids. Germline CDR1 and CDR2: SGHTA and FQGTGA. V gave up 2 bases and J gave up 1 base; unmatched junction bases: 1. As DNA, the CDR3 is TGTGCCAGCAGCTTAGTAGCGGGGGGCACAGATACGCAGTATTTT. Its protein product is CASSLVAGGTDTQYF.

V and J are TRBV19 and TRBJ2-3; D tentatively fits TRBD1 or TRBD2 (5 bases each). The ends were cut back, 1 base at V and 4 bases at J, with 12 bases in the middle. The germline gives CDR1 LNHDA, CDR2 SQIVND (reference sequence). The CDR3 sequence is 15 residues long. CDR3 loop: CASSIGSRGPDTQYF. The CDR3 DNA reads as TGTGCCAGTAGTATAGGTAGTCGGGGACCAGATACGCAGTATTTT.

This chain links TRBV9 with TRBJ1-2; no reliable D call. Germline assignment: CDR1 SGDLS and CDR2 YYNGEE. The CDR3 spans 13 residues. The ends were cut back, 4 bases at V and 0 bases at J, with 7 bases in the middle. In nucleotides, the CDR3 is TGTGCCAGCAGCCAAGGGCCTAACTATGGCTACACCTTC. Its protein is CASSQGPNYGYTF.

The V call is TRBV28, the J call TRBJ2-7; tentatively, D is TRBD1 (6 bases). Germline V gene lookup returns CDR1 MDHEN and CDR2 SYDVKM. This CDR3 is 14 amino acids long. The germline V and J ends were trimmed by 4 bases and 3 bases, with 13 bases remaining between them. CDR3 in amino acids: CASSSVEQGYEQYF. CDR3 sequence (DNA): TGTGCCAGCAGTTCAGTTGAACAGGGCTACGAGCAGTACTTC.